By sample fraction, the clone carrying this TCR beta chain is medium-sized. Its specificity is unknown. Each TCR cDNA molecule bore a unique molecular identifier. From the 5' RACE reads, TCRdb called clonotypes with MiXCR, one entry per CDR3 protein. The sample shows approximately 2,800 distinct CDR3 sequences, 3.5% to 5.5% of them seen only once. This specimen comes from a study of spatial heterogeneity in lung cancer. At the level of the study: Counts of TCR transcripts in tumor regions tracked strongly with a T cell module score that came from matched bulk RNA-seq. General observations from the study: Tumor mutation count correlated with how many alpha and beta TCRs expanded intratumorally.

Time point here: sample taken at primary tumor resection. The donor group consisted of roughly 76 patients who had untreated, early-stage non-small cell lung cancer. Per germline, CDR1 ENHRY and CDR2 SYGVKD. The length of the CDR3 is 17 residues. V lost 6 bases and J lost 1; bases outside the gene matches: 11. The receptor was derived from a female donor with early-stage non-small cell lung cancer. The sample consisted of lung tumor tissue, taken at surgery. The chain combines TRBV10-3 with TRBJ2-3, with TRBD1 matching over 9 bases. The chain's CDR3 is CAISPGTGREGTDTQYF. The CDR3 DNA reads as TGTGCCATCAGCCCCGGGACAGGGAGGGAGGGCACAGATACGCAGTATTTT.